The 25 T cell receptor beta chains listed next were all sequenced from one sample in a study of blood T cell repertoires in COVID-19. The table came from immunoSEQ multiplex PCR; TCRdb's copy has only in-frame clones and leaves some out. The table records 350,000 to 400,000 clones, around 89% of them present only once. Specimen: PBMCs or T cells enriched from blood (not recorded which). These receptors were collected from a woman aged 30 to 39 with acute COVID-19.

This chain connects TRBV15 to TRBJ1-1; a possible D gene is TRBD1 (6 bases). The CDR3 totals 16 residues. CDR1 is LNHNV, CDR2 YYDKDF, per germline (reference sequence). The V end was cut by 1 base, the J end by 4 bases, with 16 bases between. The CDR3 loop is CATSRVGIRGTTEAFF. DNA for the CDR3: TGTGCCACCAGCAGAGTCGGGATCAGGGGCACCACTGAAGCTTTCTTT.

V is TRBV4-3 and J is TRBJ2-1; TRBD1 matches 11 bases. The CDR3 runs to 19 residues. The ends lost 0 bases at V and 5 bases at J; junction bases unmatched: 12. Germline V gives CDR1 LGHNA, CDR2 YSLEER. The CDR3 coding sequence is TGCGCCAGCAGCCAAGATTTAGGGGGACAGGGGGGTTTTGACAATGAGCAGTTCTTC. It specifies CASSQDLGGQGGFDNEQFF.

The rearrangement links TRBV4-1 to TRBJ2-1; 7 nucleotides line up with TRBD2. The CDR3 has 16 amino acids. V was clipped by 1 base and J by 3 bases; unmatched bases: 6. Looked up from germline, CDR1 is MGHRA and CDR2 is YSYEKL. The CDR3 sequence: CASSQAVLAVYNEQFF. CDR3 in DNA: TGCGCCAGCAGCCAAGCTGTGCTAGCGGTCTACAATGAGCAGTTCTTC.

The chain recombines TRBV9 with TRBJ1-2; unclear D gene. Germline V lookup: CDR1 SGDLS, CDR2 YYNGEE. This CDR3 is 13 amino acids long. With 7 bases removed from V and 0 bases from J, the gap between germline ends came to 10 bases. CDR3 loop: CASSGRANYGYTF. The CDR3 nucleotides are TGTGCCAGCTCGGGGAGAGCTAACTATGGCTACACCTTC. Variable domain in full (rest from reference TRBV9 and TRBJ1-2): DSGVTQTPKHLITATGQRVTLRCSPRSGDLSVYWYQQSLDQGLQFLIQYYNGEERAKGNILERFSAQQFPDLHSELNLSSLELGDSALYFCASSGRANYGYTFGSGTRLTVV.

V is TRBV5-1 and J is TRBJ1-1, with 7 bases identical to TRBD1. With V trimmed by 3 bases and J by 7 bases, 6 bases remained unmatched. The V gene's germline CDR1 is SGHRS and CDR2 YFSETQ. This CDR3 contains 13 residues. CDR3 bases: TGCGCCAGCAGCTCGGGCGGGACAGATGAAGCTTTCTTT. Protein product: CASSSGGTDEAFF.

The rearrangement joins TRBV6-5 to TRBJ2-7; D perhaps matches TRBD1 (5 bases). V was pared by 2 bases and J by 5 bases, with 13 bases between. The CDR3 spans 14 residues. Germline lookup yields CDR1 MNHEY and CDR2 SVGAGI. DNA of the CDR3: TGTGCCAGCAGTTACCAGGGTGAAGGTGACGAGCAGTACTTC. Amino acid sequence: CASSYQGEGDEQYF.

The chain couples TRBV7-3 to TRBJ1-1; D is unresolved. Germline loops: CDR1 SGHTA, CDR2 FQGTGA. The CDR3 length is 13 residues. Trimming removed 5 bases from V and 1 base from J, with 8 bases in between. As DNA, the CDR3 is TGTGCCAGCAGCATACAACCGAACACTGAAGCTTTCTTT. Translated: CASSIQPNTEAFF. Looking up the rest from reference TRBV7-3 and TRBJ1-1 gives the full variable domain: GAGVSQTPSNKVTEKGKYVELRCDPISGHTALYWYRQSLGQGPEFLIYFQGTGAADDSGLPNDRFFAVRPEGSVSTLKIQRTERGDSAVYLCASSIQPNTEAFFGQGTRLTVV.

CDR3 nucleotide sequence: TGTGCCAGCAGATCACAGGGTGGTATTGAGCAGTTCTTC. It codes for CASRSQGGIEQFF. The rearrangement joins TRBV6-5 to TRBJ2-1, with D possibly TRBD1 on 6 matching bases. Trimming stripped 6 bases from V and 9 bases from J, with 15 bases between. The germline CDR1 and CDR2 sequences are MNHEY and SVGAGI. The CDR3 runs 13 residues.

The chain has TRBV7-9 and TRBJ1-1, with a possible D match to TRBD1 (6 bases). Deletions cut 5 bases from V and 1 base from J, with 11 bases between. CDR1 SEHNR and CDR2 FQNEAQ come from the germline V gene (reference sequence). The CDR3 is made up of 14 amino acids. CDR3 amino acids: CASSPTGGNTEAFF. The DNA of the CDR3 is TGTGCCAGCAGCCCGACAGGAGGGAACACTGAAGCTTTCTTT.

This sequence joins TRBV7-8 and TRBJ1-5; 9 bases map to TRBD1. The V segment lost 5 bases and the J segment 1 base; nucleotides outside the gene matches: 6. The CDR3 runs to 16 residues. CDR1 is SGHVS, CDR2 FQNEAQ, per germline. The chain's CDR3 is CASSLKQGASNQPQHF. The CDR3 bases are TGTGCCAGCAGCCTGAAACAGGGGGCGAGCAATCAGCCCCAGCATTTT.

This clone was counted a few times. The chain links TRBV5-8 to TRBJ2-5; 8 bases map to TRBD2. Germline values: CDR1 SGHTS, CDR2 YDEGEE. This CDR3 is 14 amino acids long. Losses at the gene ends were 2 bases for V and 2 bases for J; bases not matched to a gene: 2. CDR3 nucleotide sequence: TGTGCCAGCAGCTTAACTAGCGGACAAGAGACCCAGTACTTC. Its translation: CASSLTSGQETQYF. The complete variable domain, with remaining parts taken from reference TRBV5-8 and TRBJ2-5, reads EAGVTQSPTHLIKTRGQQATLRCSPISGHTSVYWYQQALGLGLQFLLWYDEGEERNRGNFPPRFSGRQFPNYSSELNVNALELEDSALYLCASSLTSGQETQYFGPGTRLLVL.

V usage is TRBV19 and J usage is TRBJ1-5; D is unresolved. This CDR3 contains 14 residues. Deletions cut 7 bases from V and 0 bases from J, with 10 bases between. Germline CDR1 LNHDA, CDR2 SQIVND (reference sequence). The CDR3 DNA sequence: TGTGCCAGTAATAGTTTGAATAGCAATCAGCCCCAGCATTTT. Translating it yields CASNSLNSNQPQHF.

This rearrangement joins TRBV14 to TRBJ1-1, with D possibly being TRBD1 (6 bases). Trimming took 0 bases from V and 0 from J, leaving 11 bases between them. Germline lookup yields CDR1 SGHDN and CDR2 FVKESK. This CDR3 has 16 residues. The CDR3 spells CASSQDPSGVNTEAFF. The CDR3 nucleotides are TGTGCCAGCAGCCAAGATCCCTCAGGGGTGAACACTGAAGCTTTCTTT.

This clone was detected only once. The chain uses TRBV27 and TRBJ2-7; possibly TRBD1 for D (5 bases). CDR3 length equals 14 residues. The ends were cut back, 5 bases at V and 1 base at J, with 12 bases in the middle. Germline lookup yields CDR1 MNHEY and CDR2 SMNVEV (reference sequence). This CDR3 reads CASSPRTPSYEQYF. The CDR3 DNA follows: TGTGCCAGCAGTCCCCGGACACCGTCCTACGAGCAGTACTTC.

The chain joins TRBV30 to TRBJ1-1; D unresolved. Germline lookup yields CDR1 GTSNPN and CDR2 SVGIG (reference sequence). This CDR3 has 13 amino acids. V lost 2 bases and J 11 bases, leaving 18 bases between the germline ends. The CDR3 DNA reads TGTGCCTGGAGTCCTGTAGGGAGGAGGGAGGCTTTCTTT. Its protein product is CAWSPVGRREAFF.

The chain links TRBV5-1 to TRBJ1-4; D possibly corresponds to TRBD1 (6 bases). The V and J ends lost 4 bases and 6 bases respectively, with 16 bases between them. There are 15 residues in the CDR3. The germline V gene has CDR1 SGHRS and CDR2 YFSETQ. The CDR3 spells CASSAGAGAYEKLFF. The CDR3 DNA follows: TGCGCCAGCAGCGCAGGGGCGGGCGCATATGAAAAACTGTTTTTT.

This clone was counted between two and nine times. This chain connects TRBV4-2 to TRBJ2-7; no reliable D call. This CDR3 comprises 14 residues. Trimming removed 1 base at V and 3 bases at J, with 10 bases between. Germline V gene lookup returns CDR1 LGHNA and CDR2 YNFKEQ. The CDR3 spells CASSQVGGGYEQYF. The CDR3 DNA sequence: TGTGCCAGCAGCCAAGTCGGCGGCGGCTACGAGCAGTACTTC.

This rearrangement joins TRBV2 to TRBJ1-2; 10 nucleotides match TRBD1. CDR3 length: 12 amino acids. J lost 6 bases, V lost 11 bases, and 6 bases had no gene match. Germline assignment: CDR1 SNHLY and CDR2 FYNNEI. CDR3 sequence reads: CAGTGVGHGYTF. The CDR3 coding sequence is TGTGCCGGGACAGGGGTGGGGCATGGCTACACCTTC. Full variable domain (remainder filled in from reference TRBV2 and TRBJ1-2): EPEVTQTPSHQVTQMGQEVILRCVPISNHLYFYWYRQILGQKVEFLVSFYNNEISEKSEIFDDQFSVERPDGSNFTLKIRSTKLEDSAMYFCAGTGVGHGYTFGSGTRLTVV.

This sequence joins TRBV9 and TRBJ2-5; D is ambiguous. CDR3 length: 14 residues. Trimming left V 2 bases short and J 2 bases short, with 10 bases between. Germline V lookup: CDR1 SGDLS, CDR2 YYNGEE. The CDR3 region is CASSVVADQETQYF. DNA for the CDR3: TGTGCCAGCAGCGTTGTCGCGGATCAAGAGACCCAGTACTTC.

This clone has only one observation. The chain recombines TRBV15 with TRBJ1-1; D not resolved. Trimming removed 4 bases at V and 1 base at J, with 4 bases between. The CDR3 is made up of 12 amino acids. Germline values: CDR1 LNHNV, CDR2 YYDKDF (reference sequence). DNA for the CDR3: TGTGCCACCAGCACCGGGAACACTGAAGCTTTCTTT. Protein: CATSTGNTEAFF.

Here the CDR3 DNA reads TGTGCCAGCTCACCCGGACAGTCCACTGAAGCTTTCTTT. This translates into CASSPGQSTEAFF. This chain links TRBV18 with TRBJ1-1; tentative D call: TRBD1 (6 bases). Trimming took 3 bases from V and 4 from J, leaving 9 bases between them. In germline, CDR1 is KGHSH, CDR2 LQKENI. The CDR3 totals 13 residues.

In nucleotides, the CDR3 is TGTGCCAGCAGTGAAGCCAGGACAGGAAACTATGGCTACACCTTC. It translates to CASSEARTGNYGYTF. The V and J genes are TRBV2 and TRBJ1-2; 7 nucleotides line up with TRBD1. The CDR3 is 15 amino acids. In germline, CDR1 is SNHLY, CDR2 FYNNEI. With 0 bases clipped from V and 2 bases from J, the junction kept 3 bases outside the gene matches.

The CDR3, as DNA: TGTGCCAGCATCGCCGACACGGCGTCCTACGAGCAGTACTTC. Its protein is CASIADTASYEQYF. The chain links TRBV6-5 to TRBJ2-7, with no clear D. There are 14 residues in the CDR3. Germline lookup yields CDR1 MNHEY and CDR2 SVGAGI. Trimming left V 7 bases short and J 1 base short, with 14 bases between.

This clone was observed a single time. This rearrangement joins TRBV27 to TRBJ1-4; maybe TRBD1 (6 bases). The length of the CDR3 is 14 residues. V shed 5 bases and J shed 8 bases, with 15 bases lying between them. Germline values: CDR1 MNHEY, CDR2 SMNVEV (reference sequence). CDR3 nucleotides: TGTGCCAGCAGTAAAAGACAGGCCAGAGAAAAACTGTTTTTT. Encoded protein: CASSKRQAREKLFF.

The rearrangement links TRBV9 to TRBJ1-1; D gene uncertain. The CDR3 consists of 13 residues. Germline V gene sequence: CDR1 SGDLS, CDR2 YYNGEE. V dropped 2 bases and J dropped 4 bases, with 9 bases sitting between them. In DNA form, the CDR3 reads TGTGCCAGCAGCGTTCGGGAGGGCACTGAAGCTTTCTTT. Encoded protein: CASSVREGTEAFF.